This TCR beta chain emerged from a study of shared clonotypes between healthy human individuals. The CDR3 totals 15 residues. The germline gives CDR1 LNHDA, CDR2 SQIVND (reference sequence). V lost 8 bases and J lost 0; bases outside the gene matches: 6. Running of the assay took place at deep level. TCRdb's table, derived via immunoSEQ multiplex PCR, lists solely in-frame clones and lacks some. This sample yields 2 million to 2.5 million clones, of which roughly 92% are seen a single time; approximately 0.39% belongs to the top ten. This clone was observed a handful of times. This clonotype originated in a man in his late teens or twenties in good health. Some clones in this sample may be carry-over from other donors' samples. Material: naive CD4+ T cells from PBMCs. Subset specified: CD45RA+ positively selected. The J gene is TRBJ2-4, the V gene TRBV19; 8 nucleotides align to TRBD2. The CDR3 region has the DNA TGTGCCAGTTCCACTAGCGGACTAGCCAAAAACATTCAGTACTTC. Amino acids: CASSTSGLAKNIQYF.